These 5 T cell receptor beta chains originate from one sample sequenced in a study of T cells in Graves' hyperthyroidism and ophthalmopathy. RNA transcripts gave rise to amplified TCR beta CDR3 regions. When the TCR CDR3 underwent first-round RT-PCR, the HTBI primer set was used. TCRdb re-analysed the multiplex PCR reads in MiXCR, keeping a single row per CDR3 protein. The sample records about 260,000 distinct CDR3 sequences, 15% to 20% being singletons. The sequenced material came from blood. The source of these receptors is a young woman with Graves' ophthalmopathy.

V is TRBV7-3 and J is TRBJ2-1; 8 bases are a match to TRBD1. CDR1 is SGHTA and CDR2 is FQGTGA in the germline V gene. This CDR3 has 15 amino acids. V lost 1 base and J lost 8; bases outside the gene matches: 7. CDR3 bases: TGTGCCAGCAGCTTAAGCGGGCAGGGGGCTTATGAGCAGTTCTTC. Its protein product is CASSLSGQGAYEQFF.

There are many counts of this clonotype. The CDR3 coding sequence is TGCAGTGCTAGGGGGGGGGGCACAGATACGCAGTATTTT. It is translated as CSARGGGTDTQYF. The chain uses TRBV20-1 and TRBJ2-3, with 7 bases aligning to TRBD2. J was trimmed by 1 base and V by 3 bases; bases with no gene match: 1. Germline loops: CDR1 DFQATT, CDR2 SNEGSKA (reference sequence). This CDR3 is built from 13 residues.

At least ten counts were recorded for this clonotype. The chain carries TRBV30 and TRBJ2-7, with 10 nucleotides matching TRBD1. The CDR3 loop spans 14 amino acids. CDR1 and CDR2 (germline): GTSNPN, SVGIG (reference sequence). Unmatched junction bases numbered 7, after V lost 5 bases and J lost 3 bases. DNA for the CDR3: TGTGCCTGGGGGACCGGGACAGGGGACTACGAGCAGTACTTC. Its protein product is CAWGTGTGDYEQYF. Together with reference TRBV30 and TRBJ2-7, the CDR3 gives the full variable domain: SQTIHQWPATLVQPVGSPLSLECTVEGTSNPNLYWYRQAAGRGLQLLFYSVGIGQISSEVPQNLSASRPQDRQFILSSKKLLLSDSGFYLCAWGTGTGDYEQYFGPGTRLTVT.

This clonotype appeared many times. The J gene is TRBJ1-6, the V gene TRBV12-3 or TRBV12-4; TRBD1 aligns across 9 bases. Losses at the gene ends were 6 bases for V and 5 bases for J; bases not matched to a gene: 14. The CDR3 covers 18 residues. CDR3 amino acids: CASSFLVPGQGNNSPLHF. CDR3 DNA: TGTGCCAGCAGCTTCCTAGTCCCGGGACAGGGTAATAATTCACCCCTCCACTTT.

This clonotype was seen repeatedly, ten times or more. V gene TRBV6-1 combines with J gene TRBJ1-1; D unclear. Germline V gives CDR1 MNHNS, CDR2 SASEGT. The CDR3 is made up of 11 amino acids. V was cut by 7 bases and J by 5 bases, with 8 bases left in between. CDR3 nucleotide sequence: TGTGCCAGCACCATGGAGACTGAAGCTTTCTTT. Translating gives CASTMETEAFF.